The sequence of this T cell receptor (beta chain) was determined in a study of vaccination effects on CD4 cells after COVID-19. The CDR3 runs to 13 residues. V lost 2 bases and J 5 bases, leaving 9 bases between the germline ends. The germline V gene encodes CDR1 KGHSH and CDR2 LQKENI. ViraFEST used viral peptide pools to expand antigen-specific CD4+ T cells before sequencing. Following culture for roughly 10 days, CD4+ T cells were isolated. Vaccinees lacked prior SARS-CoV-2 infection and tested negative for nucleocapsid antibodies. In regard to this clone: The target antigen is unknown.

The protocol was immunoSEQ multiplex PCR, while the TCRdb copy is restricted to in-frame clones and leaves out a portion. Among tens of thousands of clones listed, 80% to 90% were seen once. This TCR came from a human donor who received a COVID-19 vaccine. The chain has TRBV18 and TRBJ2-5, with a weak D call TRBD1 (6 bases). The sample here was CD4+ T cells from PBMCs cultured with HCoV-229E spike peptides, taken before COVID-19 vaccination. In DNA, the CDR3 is TGTGCCAGCTCACCAAACAGGGTGGAGACCCAGTACTTC. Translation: CASSPNRVETQYF.